What follows are 13 T cell receptor beta chains derived from one specimen sequenced in a study of regulatory T cells in long-lasting Graves disease. Time point of the sample: newly diagnosed GD, antithyroid drugs for less than 3 months. Construction of the TCR library relied on RNA isolated from PBMCs. Libraries of TCR beta came from iRepertoire HTBI primers plus Arm-PCR of CDR3 regions. TCRdb ran MiXCR on the multiplex PCR reads and lists one entry per CDR3 protein. The sample has more than 400,000 distinct CDR3 sequences, about a sixth seen once. In addition, the sample was reused for a study of T cells in Graves' hyperthyroidism and ophthalmopathy.

This specimen consisted of peripheral blood mononuclear cells (PBMCs), obtained at new diagnosis, from a patient treated with antithyroid drugs. These receptors came from a woman aged 30 to 39 with Graves disease.

This clonotype was observed many times. The genes are TRBV10-3 and TRBJ2-7; D remains ambiguous. The CDR3 sequence is 12 residues long. CDR1 is ENHRY and CDR2 is SYGVKD in the germline V gene. Trimming took off 3 bases at V and 6 bases at J, with 9 bases between the two ends. The CDR3 region is CAISDRVGEQYF. The CDR3, as DNA: TGTGCCATCAGTGACAGAGTAGGCGAGCAGTACTTC.

A word on this clonotype: A read error may be the cause here, since a much bigger clone is one base away. V usage is TRBV18 and J usage is TRBJ2-1; 10 nucleotides agree with TRBD2. Germline-derived CDR1 and CDR2 are KGHSH and LQKENI. CDR3 length equals 15 residues. DNA of the CDR3: TGTGCCAGCTCCCTCACTAGCGGGACGAACAATGATCAGTTCTTC. Translating gives CASSLTSGTNNDQFF.

This clonotype was seen at least ten times. The rearrangement uses TRBV7-6 and TRBJ2-2; 7 bases align to TRBD2. The V gene end was trimmed by 2 bases and the J gene end by 7 bases; junction bases not matched to a gene: 10. Per the germline V gene, CDR1 is SGHVS and CDR2 is FNYEAQ. This CDR3 region has 16 residues. The CDR3 nucleotides read TGTGCCAGCAGCTTACAAGCGGGAAGAGTTATCGGGGAGCTGTTTTTT. Its translation: CASSLQAGRVIGELFF. The full variable domain, in which reference TRBV7-6 and TRBJ2-2 provide the parts outside the CDR3, is GAGVSQSPRYKVTKRGQDVALRCDPISGHVSLYWYRQALGQGPEFLTYFNYEAQQDKSGLPNDRFSAERPEGSISTLTIQRTEQRDSAMYRCASSLQAGRVIGELFFGEGSRLTVL.

Many counts were recorded for this clonotype. The chain couples TRBV7-8 to TRBJ2-1; TRBD2 matches 11 bases. Germline V gene lookup returns CDR1 SGHVS and CDR2 FQNEAQ. The junction had 16 bases not matched to a gene; V was cut back by 6 bases and J by 6 bases. The CDR3 extends over 18 amino acids. The CDR3 is CASSRNARLAGSGNEQFF. The CDR3 bases are TGTGCCAGCAGTCGTAATGCTAGACTAGCGGGATCCGGCAATGAGCAGTTCTTC.

This clonotype has just a few counts. CDR3: CVVRPAGRPAGAYEQYF. The DNA for the CDR3 is TGTGTCGTGAGGCCAGCGGGCCGCCCTGCTGGGGCCTACGAGCAGTACTTC. This chain connects TRBV7-9 to TRBJ2-7; possible D gene TRBD2, 6 bases. The CDR3 covers 17 residues. The germline CDR1 and CDR2 sequences are SEHNR and FQNEAQ (reference sequence).

This clonotype was counted many times. The chain links TRBV28 to TRBJ2-1, with D hard to call. Germline CDR1 MDHEN, CDR2 SYDVKM. With 3 bases removed from V and 6 bases from J, the gap between germline ends came to 15 bases. This CDR3 has 15 amino acids. The CDR3 DNA reads as TGTGCCAGCAGTTTGTTGACGGGTCTGGGCAATGAGCAGTTCTTC. Translated: CASSLLTGLGNEQFF.

In regard to this clonotype: Because the CDR3 is missing its conserved closing phenylalanine or tryptophan, this is likely a read error. Written as DNA, the CDR3 is TGTGCCAGCAGCTTCCTTAGCGGGATGGGGACAGATACGCAGTATCTT. Protein sequence: CASSFLSGMGTDTQYL. This chain joins TRBV7-9 and TRBJ2-3, with 8 bases matching TRBD2. Looked up from germline, CDR1 is SEHNR and CDR2 is FQNEAQ (reference sequence). V shed 3 bases and J 3 bases; nucleotides not matched to a gene: 8. The CDR3 is made up of 16 amino acids.

In this sample, this clonotype turned up many times. The chain recombines TRBV24-1 with TRBJ2-3; D call uncertain. Germline V gives CDR1 KGHDR, CDR2 SFDVKD. V was cut by 1 base and J by 6 bases, with 7 bases left in between. CDR3 length: 13 residues. CDR3 DNA sequence: TGTGCCACCAGTGATTTTCGTGGGGATACGCAGTATTTT. Translating gives CATSDFRGDTQYF.

The CDR3 bases are TGTGCCAGCAGGGCTCCGGGACTTCCCTCCTACGAGCAGTACTTC. This codes for CASRAPGLPSYEQYF. The rearrangement links TRBV28 to TRBJ2-7; D possibly corresponds to TRBD2 (6 bases). This CDR3 contains 15 residues. Trimming removed 6 bases at V and 0 bases at J, with 15 bases between. The germline gives CDR1 MDHEN, CDR2 SYDVKM. The full variable domain, with the rest looked up from reference TRBV28 and TRBJ2-7, is DVKVTQSSRYLVKRTGEKVFLECVQDMDHENMFWYRQDPGLGLRLIYFSYDVKMKEKGDIPEGYSVSREKKERFSLILESASTNQTSMYLCASRAPGLPSYEQYFGPGTRLTVT.

The table lists this clonotype with many counts. The chain links TRBV29-1 to TRBJ2-7; TRBD1 aligns across 9 bases. This CDR3 is 11 amino acids long. Germline-derived CDR1 and CDR2 are SQVTM and ANQGSEA. Germline trimming cut 6 bases from V and 6 bases from J; bases unmatched to any gene: 3. CDR3 sequence: CSVGDRAEQYF. CDR3 sequence (DNA): TGCAGCGTGGGGGACAGGGCCGAGCAGTACTTC.

In its sample, this clonotype was seen many times. The CDR3 nucleotides read TGTGCCAGCAGTGCTAGCACAAGGGGCAATGAGCAGTTCTTC. It yields the protein CASSASTRGNEQFF. The rearrangement links TRBV6-1 to TRBJ2-1; D possibly matches TRBD1 or TRBD2 (5 bases each). The CDR3 has 14 residues. The germline V gene encodes CDR1 MNHNS and CDR2 SASEGT. V was pared by 4 bases and J by 6 bases, with 13 bases between.

Many counts were recorded for this clonotype. The rearrangement uses TRBV6-1 and TRBJ2-1; 10 bases line up with TRBD2. V was clipped by 6 bases and J by 6 bases; unmatched bases: 8. This CDR3 contains 15 residues. The germline CDR1 and CDR2 sequences are MNHNS and SASEGT. Here the CDR3 DNA reads TGTGCCAGCAGACCTGGGACTAGCGATGGCAATGAGCAGTTCTTC. This sequence encodes CASRPGTSDGNEQFF.

CDR3 sequence reads: CASSPGQGGDTQYF. CDR3 in DNA: TGTGCCAGCAGCCCCGGACAGGGAGGAGATACGCAGTATTTT. This rearrangement joins TRBV3-1 to TRBJ2-3; TRBD1 matches at 8 bases. The germline V gene encodes CDR1 LGHDT and CDR2 YNNKEL (reference sequence). J was trimmed by 5 bases and V by 4 bases; bases with no gene match: 5. CDR3 size: 14 residues.